The present T cell receptor (beta chain) was sequenced within a study of T cells after yellow fever vaccination. Via MiXCR, TCRdb re-called the 5' RACE reads, giving one row per CDR3 protein. The sample lists around 140,000 distinct CDR3 sequences, more than 6% occurring once. This clonotype was detected ten times or more. The sequencing used CD4+ T cells sorted from PBMCs, collected 5 days after the yellow fever booster vaccination. This sequence originates from a man aged 25 to 40 who received the YFV17D yellow fever vaccine.

CDR3 bases: TGTGCCAGCAGTTACTGGGCTAGCGGTAACAATGAGCAGTTCTTC. Encoded protein: CASSYWASGNNEQFF. The rearrangement joins TRBV6-5 to TRBJ2-1; 7 bases line up with TRBD2. CDR1 is MNHEY and CDR2 is SVGAGI in the germline V gene. The CDR3 is 15 amino acids. The ends lost 1 base at V and 5 bases at J; junction bases unmatched: 5.